This TCR beta chain derives from a study of blood T cell repertoires in COVID-19. For the study at large: Sites across the United States, Italy and Spain contributed samples from acute and convalescent COVID-19.

The V segment lost 1 base and the J segment 3 bases; nucleotides outside the gene matches: 4. Germline lookup yields CDR1 LNHNV and CDR2 YYDKDF (reference sequence). This CDR3 is built from 16 residues. Under the authors' procedure: Amplification of reference gene primers was used by the study to estimate nucleated cell counts. The method was immunoSEQ multiplex PCR; TCRdb's version includes in-frame clones alone and lacks a portion of them. V and J calls and clone size are as listed in that table; D and trimming were resolved from the DNA. There are about 260,000 clones in the sample; about 88% occur only once, and roughly 12% lies in the top ten. Seattle's enrolled individuals joined amid active infection and were then monitored longitudinally.

The rearrangement joins TRBV15 to TRBJ2-3; 10 bases line up with TRBD2. The specimen was peripheral blood. This receptor was taken from a woman in her thirties with COVID-19, enrolled during active disease. In nucleotides, the CDR3 is TGTGCCACCAGCAGAGGCCTAGCGGGAGTAACAGATACGCAGTATTTT. This gives the protein CATSRGLAGVTDTQYF.